The 10 T cell receptor beta chains below were found in one sample sequenced in a study of T cells in Graves' hyperthyroidism and ophthalmopathy. RNA transcripts were the template for amplifying TCR beta CDR3 regions. A first-round RT-PCR of the TCR CDR3 used the HTBI primer set. Using its own MiXCR run on the multiplex PCR reads, TCRdb lists one record per CDR3 protein. The sample carries roughly 560,000 distinct CDR3 sequences, 14% to 15% recorded once. The sequenced sample was blood. Every receptor here comes from a woman aged 40 to 50 with Graves' ophthalmopathy.

This clonotype was seen a handful of times. CDR3 nucleotide sequence: TGTGCCAGCAGCTTAGATCAGGGACGCTACGAGCAGTACTTC. Residues: CASSLDQGRYEQYF. The chain combines TRBV7-2 with TRBJ2-7; either TRBD1 or TRBD2 may fit D (5 bases each). The germline V gene has CDR1 SGHTA and CDR2 FQGNSA. Trimming stripped 1 base from V and 3 bases from J, with 10 bases between. The CDR3 totals 14 residues.

This clonotype was recorded many times. The J gene is TRBJ2-5, the V gene TRBV7-3, with no clear D. The germline CDR1 and CDR2 sequences are SGHTA and FQGTGA. This CDR3 is 12 amino acids long. Trimming pared 3 bases from V and 8 bases from J, leaving 10 bases between. DNA of the CDR3: TGTGCCAGCAGCTTTGACGGCGGAACCCAGTACTTC. As protein: CASSFDGGTQYF.

This clonotype has a count of ten or more. The chain is built from TRBV10-3 and TRBJ1-3, with unresolved D. Trimming removed 0 bases from V and 0 bases from J, with 6 bases in between. The CDR3 runs to 15 residues. Per germline, CDR1 ENHRY and CDR2 SYGVKD. This chain's CDR3 is CAISESQSSGNTIYF. The CDR3 bases are TGTGCCATCAGTGAGTCGCAGAGCTCTGGAAACACCATATATTTT.

This clonotype was counted ten times or more. The chain couples TRBV29-1 to TRBJ1-1; tentatively, D is TRBD1 (5 bases). The CDR3 is made up of 10 amino acids. Trimming left V 6 bases short and J 7 bases short, with 9 bases between. The V gene's germline CDR1 is SQVTM and CDR2 ANQGSEA. CDR3 bases: TGCAGCGTAGGGGCGGGTGAAGCTTTCTTT. This sequence encodes CSVGAGEAFF.

This clonotype was counted ten times or more. CDR3 in amino acids: CSVGAGGDEQYF. In DNA form, the CDR3 reads TGCAGCGTTGGCGCGGGGGGGGACGAGCAGTACTTC. The rearrangement joins TRBV29-1 to TRBJ2-7, with 9 bases that match TRBD2. Germline trimming cut 4 bases from V and 5 bases from J; bases unmatched to any gene: 3. Germline lookup yields CDR1 SQVTM and CDR2 ANQGSEA. The CDR3 extends over 12 amino acids.

This clonotype was counted many times. The chain couples TRBV6-2 or TRBV6-3 to TRBJ1-5; TRBD1 might be the D (5 bases). The CDR3 covers 14 residues. Trimming cost V 2 bases and J 4 bases, with 9 bases left between them. Germline V gives CDR1 MNHEY, CDR2 SVGEGT. The CDR3 here is CASSYGALNQPQHF. The CDR3 DNA reads TGTGCCAGCAGTTACGGGGCCCTGAATCAGCCCCAGCATTTT.

This clonotype was seen repeatedly, ten times or more. The chain recombines TRBV4-2 with TRBJ1-1; D uncertain. Deletions cut 6 bases from V and 2 bases from J, with 13 bases between. This CDR3 comprises 14 residues. Germline V CDR1 and CDR2: LGHNA, YNFKEQ. CDR3 in DNA: TGTGCCAGCAGTGATTCCAGATCAAACACTGAAGCTTTCTTT. Translating gives CASSDSRSNTEAFF.

This clonotype was counted many times. The V gene is TRBV6-5, the J gene TRBJ2-7, with a possible D match to TRBD1 (6 bases). Trimming stripped 0 bases from V and 2 bases from J, with 17 bases between. CDR1 and CDR2 (germline): MNHEY, SVGAGI. This CDR3 spans 17 amino acids. The CDR3 here is CASSYSKAPGQAYEQYF. The CDR3 region has the DNA TGTGCCAGCAGTTACTCGAAGGCCCCGGGACAAGCCTACGAGCAGTACTTC.

This clonotype was detected ten times or more. The chain employs TRBV10-3 and TRBJ1-3; TRBD1 aligns across 8 bases. The CDR3 runs 13 residues. Germline trimming cut 6 bases from V and 6 bases from J; bases unmatched to any gene: 4. Germline CDR1 reads ENHRY; CDR2 reads SYGVKD. The DNA for the CDR3 is TGTGCCATCAGCGACAGGGGAGAAAACACCATATATTTT. Its protein is CAISDRGENTIYF.

At least ten counts were recorded for this clonotype. The genes are TRBV6-1 and TRBJ2-5, with a tentative D call TRBD2 (6 bases). Germline loops: CDR1 MNHNS, CDR2 SASEGT. Trimming removed 9 bases from V and 1 base from J, with 9 bases in between. The CDR3 is 12 amino acids. The CDR3: CARSGFQETQYF. The CDR3 nucleotides are TGTGCCAGAAGCGGGTTCCAAGAGACCCAGTACTTC.